The present T cell receptor (beta chain) was sequenced within a study of T cell repertoires in cytomegalovirus infection. The wider study: Matching HLA type and CMV infection were both indicated by public TCR beta signatures.

The length of the CDR3 is 15 residues. Per the germline V gene, CDR1 is SGHTA and CDR2 is FQGTGA. Trimming took off 3 bases at V and 10 bases at J, with 19 bases between the two ends. Study findings and constraints: Cumulative public TCR beta family frequency identified carriers of CMV plus the relevant HLA.

TCRdb used MiXCR to reprocess the reads, holding one entry per CDR3 protein. This sample has hundreds of thousands of distinct CDR3 sequences, with around 9.5% found just once. In this sample, this clonotype turned up a few times. Its antigen is unidentified. The source of this sequence is a human donor in good health (CMV status not recorded). Some clones in this sample may be carry-over from other donors' samples. The rearrangement uses TRBV7-3 and TRBJ2-1, with D perhaps TRBD2 (7 bases). Sequences were obtained from PBMCs. The CDR3 loop is CASSFTVGGAREQFF. CDR3 in DNA: TGTGCCAGCAGCTTTACGGTGGGGGGGGCTCGGGAGCAGTTCTTC.